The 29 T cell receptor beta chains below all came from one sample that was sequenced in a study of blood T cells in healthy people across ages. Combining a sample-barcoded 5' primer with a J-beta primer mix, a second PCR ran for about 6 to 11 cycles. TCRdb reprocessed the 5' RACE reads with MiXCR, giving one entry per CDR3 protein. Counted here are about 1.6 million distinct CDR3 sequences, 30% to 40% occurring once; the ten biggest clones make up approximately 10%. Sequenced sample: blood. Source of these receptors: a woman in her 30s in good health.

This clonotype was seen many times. The CDR3 sequence is CASSLYLGEYEQYF. CDR3 in DNA: TGTGCCAGCAGTTTGTATCTAGGGGAATACGAGCAGTACTTC. V usage is TRBV27 and J usage is TRBJ2-7; D is perhaps TRBD1 (5 bases). The CDR3 has 14 residues. Germline CDR1 is MNHEY and CDR2 is SMNVEV (reference sequence). V was clipped by 3 bases and J by 4 bases, with 13 bases between them.

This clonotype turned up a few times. CDR3: CASSLVLRENTEAFF. DNA of the CDR3: TGTGCCAGCAGCTTAGTCCTGCGGGAGAACACTGAAGCTTTCTTT. The V call is TRBV7-9, the J call TRBJ1-1, with no clear D. The CDR3 spans 15 residues. V shed 1 base and J shed 1 base, with 10 bases lying between them. Germline V gives CDR1 SEHNR, CDR2 FQNEAQ (reference sequence).

The CDR3 is CASSQVGLAGGPENEQFF. The CDR3 bases are TGCGCCAGCAGCCAAGTTGGGCTAGCGGGAGGGCCTGAAAATGAGCAGTTCTTC. The V gene is TRBV4-1, the J gene TRBJ2-1; 12 bases are a match to TRBD2. Germline loops: CDR1 MGHRA, CDR2 YSYEKL. CDR3 length: 18 residues. The ends lost 1 base at V and 7 bases at J; junction bases unmatched: 11.

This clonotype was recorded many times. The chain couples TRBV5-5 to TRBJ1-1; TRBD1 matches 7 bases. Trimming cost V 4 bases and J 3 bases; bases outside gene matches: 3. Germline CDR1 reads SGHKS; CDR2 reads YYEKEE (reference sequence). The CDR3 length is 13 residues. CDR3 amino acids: CASSHRGDTEAFF. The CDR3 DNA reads TGTGCCAGCAGCCACAGGGGAGACACTGAAGCTTTCTTT. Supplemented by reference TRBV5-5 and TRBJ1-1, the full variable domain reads DAGVTQSPTHLIKTRGQQVTLRCSPISGHKSVSWYQQVLGQGPQFIFQYYEKEERGRGNFPDRFSARQFPNYSSELNVNALLLGDSALYLCASSHRGDTEAFFGQGTRLTVV.

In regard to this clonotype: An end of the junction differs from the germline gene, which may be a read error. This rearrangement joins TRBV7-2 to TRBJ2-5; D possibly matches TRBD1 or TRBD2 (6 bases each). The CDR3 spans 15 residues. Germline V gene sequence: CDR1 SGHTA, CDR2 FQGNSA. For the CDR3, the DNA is TGTGCCGGCAGCTTAGGGGGACTCCAGGGGGAGACCCAGTACTTC. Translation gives CAGSLGGLQGETQYF.

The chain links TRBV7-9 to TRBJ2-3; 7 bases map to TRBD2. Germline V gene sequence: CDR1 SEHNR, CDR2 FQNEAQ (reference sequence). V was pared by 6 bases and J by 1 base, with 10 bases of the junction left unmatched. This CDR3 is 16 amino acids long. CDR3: CASRQNPGGRTDTQYF. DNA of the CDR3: TGTGCCAGCAGGCAAAACCCGGGGGGACGCACAGATACGCAGTATTTT.

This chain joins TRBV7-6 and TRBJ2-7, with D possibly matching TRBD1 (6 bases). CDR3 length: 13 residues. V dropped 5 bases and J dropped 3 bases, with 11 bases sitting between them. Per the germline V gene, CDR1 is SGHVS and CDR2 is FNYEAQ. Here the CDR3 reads CASSRSDSYEQYF. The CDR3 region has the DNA TGTGCCAGCAGCCGTTCGGACAGCTACGAGCAGTACTTC.

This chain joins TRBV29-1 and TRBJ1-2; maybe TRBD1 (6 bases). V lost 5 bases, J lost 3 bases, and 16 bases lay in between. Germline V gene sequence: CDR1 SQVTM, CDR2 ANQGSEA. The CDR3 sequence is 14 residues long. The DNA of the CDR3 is TGCAGCGTTAGTGTAAGGGGGGATGACTATGGCTACACCTTC. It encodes CSVSVRGDDYGYTF.

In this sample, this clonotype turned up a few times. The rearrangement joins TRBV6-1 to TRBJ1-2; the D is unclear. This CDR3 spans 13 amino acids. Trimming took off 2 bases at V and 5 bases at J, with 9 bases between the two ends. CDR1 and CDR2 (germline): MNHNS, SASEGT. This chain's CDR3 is CASSENGLYGYTF. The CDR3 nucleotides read TGTGCCAGCAGTGAAAACGGACTTTATGGCTACACCTTC.

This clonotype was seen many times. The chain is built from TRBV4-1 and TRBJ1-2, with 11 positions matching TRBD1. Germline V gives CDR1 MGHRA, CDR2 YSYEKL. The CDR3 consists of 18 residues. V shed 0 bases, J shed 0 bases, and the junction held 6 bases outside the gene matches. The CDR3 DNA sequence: TGCGCCAGCAGCCAAGATCGGACAGGGGGCACAGCTAACTATGGCTACACCTTC. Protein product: CASSQDRTGGTANYGYTF.

CDR3 nucleotide sequence: TGCAGCGTTGGATGGGAAGCGGGGCCGGGTAGTGAGCAGTTCTTC. It translates to CSVGWEAGPGSEQFF. The chain has TRBV29-1 and TRBJ2-1; 7 positions agree with TRBD2. From germline, CDR1 is SQVTM and CDR2 ANQGSEA. The CDR3 covers 15 residues. Trimming took 4 bases from V and 9 from J; bases not matched to a gene: 15.

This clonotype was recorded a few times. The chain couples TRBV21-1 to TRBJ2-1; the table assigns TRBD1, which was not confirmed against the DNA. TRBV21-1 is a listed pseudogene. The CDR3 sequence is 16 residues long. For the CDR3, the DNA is TGTGCCAGCAGCCCCGTGCCGGGACCCCCCTACAATGAGCAGTTCTTC. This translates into CASSPVPGPPYNEQFF.

CDR3: CASSAAAGFPNRLATNEKLFF. The CDR3 DNA sequence: TGTGCCAGCAGCGCCGCCGCAGGGTTTCCCAATAGGTTAGCAACTAATGAAAAACTGTTTTTT. The chain has TRBV9 and TRBJ1-4, with a weak D call TRBD1 (5 bases). The germline V and J ends were trimmed by 3 bases and 0 bases, with 27 bases remaining between them. CDR3 length: 21 residues. The germline gives CDR1 SGDLS, CDR2 YYNGEE.

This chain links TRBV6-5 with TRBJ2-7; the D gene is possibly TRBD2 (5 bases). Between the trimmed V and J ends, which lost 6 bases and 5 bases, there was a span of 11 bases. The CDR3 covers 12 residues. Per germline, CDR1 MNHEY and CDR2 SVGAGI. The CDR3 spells CASRRAPHEQYF. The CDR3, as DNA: TGTGCCAGCAGGCGGGCACCCCACGAGCAGTACTTC.

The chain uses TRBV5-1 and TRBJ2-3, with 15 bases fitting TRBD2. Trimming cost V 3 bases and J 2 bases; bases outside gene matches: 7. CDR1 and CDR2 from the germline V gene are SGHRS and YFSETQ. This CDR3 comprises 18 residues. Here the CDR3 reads CASSSPGLAGGLTDTQYF. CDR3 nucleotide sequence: TGCGCCAGCAGCTCACCGGGACTAGCGGGAGGCCTCACAGATACGCAGTATTTT.

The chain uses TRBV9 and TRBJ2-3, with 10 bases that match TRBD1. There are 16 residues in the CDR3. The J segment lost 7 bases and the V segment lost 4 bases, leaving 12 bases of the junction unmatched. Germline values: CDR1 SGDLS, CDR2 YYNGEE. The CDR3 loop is CASSSSDRGLPHTQYF. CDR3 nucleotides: TGTGCCAGCAGCTCGAGCGACAGGGGGCTGCCCCATACGCAGTATTTT.

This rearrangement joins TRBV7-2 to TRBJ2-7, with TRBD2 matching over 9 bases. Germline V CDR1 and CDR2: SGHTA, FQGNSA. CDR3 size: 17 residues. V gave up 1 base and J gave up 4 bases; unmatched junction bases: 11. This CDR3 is CASSLDVWREGAYEQYF. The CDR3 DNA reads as TGTGCCAGCAGCTTAGACGTCTGGCGGGAGGGCGCATACGAGCAGTACTTC.

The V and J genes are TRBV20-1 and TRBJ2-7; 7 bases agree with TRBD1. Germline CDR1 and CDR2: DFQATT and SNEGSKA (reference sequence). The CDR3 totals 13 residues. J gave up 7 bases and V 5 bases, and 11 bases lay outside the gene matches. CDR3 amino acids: CSAPRQGAREQYF. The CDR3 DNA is TGCAGTGCTCCCCGACAGGGCGCGAGGGAGCAGTACTTC.

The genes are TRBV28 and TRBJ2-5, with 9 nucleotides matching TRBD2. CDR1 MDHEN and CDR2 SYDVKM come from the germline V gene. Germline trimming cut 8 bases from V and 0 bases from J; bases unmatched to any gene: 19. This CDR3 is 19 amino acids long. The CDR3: CASSPLASSGVYYQETQYF. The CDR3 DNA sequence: TGTGCCAGCTCCCCCCTAGCGTCTAGCGGGGTCTACTACCAAGAGACCCAGTACTTC.

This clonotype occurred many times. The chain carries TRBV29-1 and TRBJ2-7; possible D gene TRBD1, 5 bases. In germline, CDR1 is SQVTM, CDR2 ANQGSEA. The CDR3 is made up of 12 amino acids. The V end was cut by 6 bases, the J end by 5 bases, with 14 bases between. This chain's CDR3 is CSVDTEYHEQYF. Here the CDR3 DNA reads TGCAGCGTGGACACTGAGTATCACGAGCAGTACTTC.

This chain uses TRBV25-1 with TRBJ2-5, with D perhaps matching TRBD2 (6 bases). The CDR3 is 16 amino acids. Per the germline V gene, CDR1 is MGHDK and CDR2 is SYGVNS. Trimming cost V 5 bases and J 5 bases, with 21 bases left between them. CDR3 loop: CASSFGTPGGLETQYF. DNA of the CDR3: TGTGCCAGCAGTTTCGGGACTCCGGGCGGTTTGGAGACCCAGTACTTC.

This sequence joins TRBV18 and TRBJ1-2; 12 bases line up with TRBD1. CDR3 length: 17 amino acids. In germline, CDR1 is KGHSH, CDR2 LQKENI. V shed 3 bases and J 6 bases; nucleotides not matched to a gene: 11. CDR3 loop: CASSPYTSGQGANGYTF. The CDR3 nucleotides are TGTGCCAGCTCACCGTATACCTCGGGACAGGGGGCCAATGGCTACACCTTC.

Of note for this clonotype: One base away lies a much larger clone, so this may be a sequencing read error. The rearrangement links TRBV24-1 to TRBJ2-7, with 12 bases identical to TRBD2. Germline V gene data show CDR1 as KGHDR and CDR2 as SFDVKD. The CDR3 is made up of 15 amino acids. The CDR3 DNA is TGTGCCACCGGTGACAGACTAGCGGGAGATGATAAGCAGTACTTC. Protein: CATGDRLAGDDKQYF.

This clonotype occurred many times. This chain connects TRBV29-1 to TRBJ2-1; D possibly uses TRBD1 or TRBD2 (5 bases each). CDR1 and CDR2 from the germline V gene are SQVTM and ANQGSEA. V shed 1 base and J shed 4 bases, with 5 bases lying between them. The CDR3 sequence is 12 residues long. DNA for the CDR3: TGCAGCGTTGAAGGGGGGTACAATGAGCAGTTCTTC. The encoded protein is CSVEGGYNEQFF.

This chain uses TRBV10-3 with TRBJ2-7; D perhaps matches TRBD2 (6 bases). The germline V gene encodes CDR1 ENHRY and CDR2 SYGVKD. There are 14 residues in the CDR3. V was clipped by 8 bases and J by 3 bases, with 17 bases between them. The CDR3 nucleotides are TGTGCCATCGCGCGCGGGCAGGAGGGCTACGAGCAGTACTTC. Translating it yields CAIARGQEGYEQYF.

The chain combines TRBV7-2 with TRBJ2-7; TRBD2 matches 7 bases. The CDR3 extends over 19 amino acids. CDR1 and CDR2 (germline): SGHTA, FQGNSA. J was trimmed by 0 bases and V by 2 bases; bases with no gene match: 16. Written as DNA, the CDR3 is TGTGCCAGCAGCTTAAAATTTCCGCCCTGGGGGGGACTCTCCTACGAGCAGTACTTC. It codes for CASSLKFPPWGGLSYEQYF.

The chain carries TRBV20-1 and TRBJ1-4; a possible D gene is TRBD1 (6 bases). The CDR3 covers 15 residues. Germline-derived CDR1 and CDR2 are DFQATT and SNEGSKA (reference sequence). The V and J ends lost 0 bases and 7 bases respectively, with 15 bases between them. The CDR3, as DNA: TGCAGTGCTAGAGAGGGCGGGGGGGCGCGTGAAAAACTGTTTTTT. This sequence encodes CSAREGGGAREKLFF.

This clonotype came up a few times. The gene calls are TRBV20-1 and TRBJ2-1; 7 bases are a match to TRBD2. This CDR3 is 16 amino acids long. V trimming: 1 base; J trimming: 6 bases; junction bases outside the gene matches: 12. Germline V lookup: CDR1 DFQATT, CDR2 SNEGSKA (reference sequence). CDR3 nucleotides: TGCAGTGCTAGAGGCCTGAGAGCGGGACCGCGCAATGAGCAGTTCTTC. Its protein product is CSARGLRAGPRNEQFF.

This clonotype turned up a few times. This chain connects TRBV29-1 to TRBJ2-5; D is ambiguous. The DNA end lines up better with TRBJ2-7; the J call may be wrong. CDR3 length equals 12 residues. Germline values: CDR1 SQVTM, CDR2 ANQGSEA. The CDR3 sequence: CSVEDGAGEQYF. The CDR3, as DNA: TGCAGCGTTGAAGATGGAGCAGGCGAGCAGTACTTC.